This T cell receptor (beta chain) derives from a study of blood T cell repertoires in COVID-19 (dated by TCRdb to 2019 to 2021). Regarding the study in general: The collaborator samples originated in the United States, Italy and Spain and spanned the acute and convalescent phases of COVID-19. The material from the prospective study consisted of cDNA or gDNA derived from T cells, B-cell-depleted T cells, or PBMCs. Subjects who had been exposed to COVID-19, were actively infected with it, or had recovered from it provided the deeply sampled blood TCRbeta repertoires that made up the dataset. The repertoires were released in a freely available public database intended as a resource for research on the immune response to SARS-CoV-2. Samples came from the ongoing ImmuneRACE study (first 160 participants) plus 1,254 subjects from 6 global collaborators. The sample metadata nearly always contained a de-identified subject ID, COVID-19 status, age in years and sex. Where HLA class I and class II types were available, the types were taken from metadata supplied by the sample provider, not from assay-based typing. General study outcomes and caveats: How much clinical and demographic metadata was included differed by source and by participant, and the metadata was provided uncurated.

TCRbeta CDR3 regions were amplified from genomic DNA by means of the immunoSEQ Assay, a bias-controlled multiplex PCR. Turning to the authors' computational methods: Within the assay, amplification of reference gene primers was used to estimate how many nucleated cells each sample contained. Sequence reads were collapsed and filtered to measure the absolute abundance of every unique TCRbeta CDR3 rearrangement. For each sample, productive Simpson clonality was calculated by taking the square root of Simpson's diversity index across productive rearrangements. TCRdb provides this immuneACCESS table in a form limited to in-frame rearrangements. Some clones are lacking; in checked studies, under half of them reflect an unresolved V gene, and why the rest are absent is not known. V and J calls and clone size follow that table, whereas D and trimming were derived from the DNA. The sample table contains 170,000 or so clones; only one count was recorded for more than 80% of them. 6.2% of the sample goes to the ten largest clones.

Comments on this clone: The antigen it recognizes is unknown. Base qualities are not at hand, and no much larger clone is one base apart.

CDR1 and CDR2, looked up from the germline V gene, are SQVTM and ANQGSEA. V trim: 5 bases; J trim: 5 bases; unmatched bases: 22. From the cysteine up to the phenylalanine, the CDR3 has a length of 20 residues. Just the 60-base CDR3 DNA is kept, in frame starting at base 1. Enrolling through a virtual design, the prospective study's participants ranged in age from roughly 18 to 100 years and lived across 20 to 25 United States geographic areas. In the prospective study, participants were assigned to cohorts based on the clinical history participants reported in a screening survey and a study questionnaire. For ImmuneRACE Cohort 3, a participant was defined as recovered based on two consecutive negative NP/OP PCR tests, clearance by a healthcare professional, or resolution of symptoms. Mobile phlebotomists in the prospective study collected whole blood, serum and a nasopharyngeal or oropharyngeal swab from every participant. Prospective study participants could optionally give additional blood draws and questionnaires over a 2-month period. Before DNA extraction, prospective study blood samples were shipped either frozen or at room temperature.

Sequencing input: PBMCs or T cells enriched from blood (not recorded which). The clonotype comes from a man between 35 and 55 years old who had recovered from COVID-19. The V gene is TRBV29-1 and the J gene is TRBJ2-5; TRBD2 fits 14 bases in the junction. The nucleotides read TGCAGCGTTTCTAGTTTGGGACTAGCGGGGGCCCCGGCATGGAGGGAGACCCAGTACTTC. Protein translation: CSVSSLGLAGAPAWRETQYF. Joined to the reference TRBV29-1 and TRBJ2-5 proteins, this CDR3 gives the full variable domain: SAVISQKPSRDICQRGTSLTIQCQVDSQVTMMFWYRQQPGQSLTLIATANQGSEATYESGFVIDKFPISRPNLTFSTLTVSNMSPEDSSIYLCSVSSLGLAGAPAWRETQYFGPGTRLLVL.